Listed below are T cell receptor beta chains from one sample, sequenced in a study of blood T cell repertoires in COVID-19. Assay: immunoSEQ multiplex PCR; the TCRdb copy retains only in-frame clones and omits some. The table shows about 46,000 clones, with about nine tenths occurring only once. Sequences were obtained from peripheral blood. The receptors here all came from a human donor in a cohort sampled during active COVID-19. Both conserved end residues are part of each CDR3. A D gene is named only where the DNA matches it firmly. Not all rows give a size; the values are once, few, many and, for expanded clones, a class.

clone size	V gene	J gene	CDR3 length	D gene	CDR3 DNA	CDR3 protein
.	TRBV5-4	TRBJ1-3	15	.	TGTGCCAGCAGCTTAGGACTGAGCTCTGGAAACACCATATATTTT	CASSLGLSSGNTIYF
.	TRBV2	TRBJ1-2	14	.	TGTGCCAGCAGGGGAGGCTTTACTAACTATGGCTACACCTTC	CASRGGFTNYGYTF
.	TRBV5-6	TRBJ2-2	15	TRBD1	TGTGCCAGCAGCTTGAACAGGGGGCGAACCGGGGAGCTGTTTTTT	CASSLNRGRTGELFF
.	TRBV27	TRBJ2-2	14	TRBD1	TGTGCCAGCAGCGGGACAGAGAACACCGGGGAGCTGTTTTTT	CASSGTENTGELFF
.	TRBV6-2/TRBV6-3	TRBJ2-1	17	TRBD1	TGTGCCAGCAGTTACACTCCCGGGACAGGGTACTACAATGAGCAGTTCTTC	CASSYTPGTGYYNEQFF
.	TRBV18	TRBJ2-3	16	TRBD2	TGTGCCAGCTCGGGACTAGCGGGGGCGCCGGAAGATACGCAGTATTTT	CASSGLAGAPEDTQYF
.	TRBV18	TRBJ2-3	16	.	TGTGCCAGCTCCCCTAAACCGGGATCCCCGACAGATACGCAGTATTTT	CASSPKPGSPTDTQYF
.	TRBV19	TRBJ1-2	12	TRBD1	TGTGCCAGTAGGGACAGGGAGGTCGGCTACACCTTC	CASRDREVGYTF
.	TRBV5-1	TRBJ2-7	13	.	TGCGCCAGCAGCTCAACTACAGGGAACGAGCAGTACTTC	CASSSTTGNEQYF
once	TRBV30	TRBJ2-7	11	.	TGTGCCTGGACAGGGGCCCGCGAGCAGTACTTC	CAWTGAREQYF
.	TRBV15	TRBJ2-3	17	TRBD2	TGTGCCACCAGCAGAGATGGGGCTAGCGGGGCGGGAGATACGCAGTATTTT	CATSRDGASGAGDTQYF
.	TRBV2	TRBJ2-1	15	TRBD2	TGTGCCAGCAGTGGAATAGCGGGGGGCCAGGATGAGCAGTTCTTC	CASSGIAGGQDEQFF
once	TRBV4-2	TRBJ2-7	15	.	TGTGCCAGCAGCCAAGAAGCTACTGGAGTTTACGAGCAGTACTTC	CASSQEATGVYEQYF
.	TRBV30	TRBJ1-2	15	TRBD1	TGTGCCTGGATATCCCGGGACAGGGGAGCCTATGGCTACACCTTC	CAWISRDRGAYGYTF
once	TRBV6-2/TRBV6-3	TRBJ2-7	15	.	TGTGCCAGCAGTTACGACCGGACAGAGAGCTACGAGCAGTACTTC	CASSYDRTESYEQYF
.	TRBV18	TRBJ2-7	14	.	TGTGCCAGCTCACCAGGCAGGGGTGGCCACGAGCAGTACTTC	CASSPGRGGHEQYF
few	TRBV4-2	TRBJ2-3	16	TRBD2	TGTGCCAGCAGCCAAGAGCGGGGGGGCCGAACAGATACGCAGTATTTT	CASSQERGGRTDTQYF
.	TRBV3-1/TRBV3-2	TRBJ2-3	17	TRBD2	TGTGCCAGCAGCCCCAGAGGTAGGCGGGAGGGCACAGATACGCAGTATTTT	CASSPRGRREGTDTQYF
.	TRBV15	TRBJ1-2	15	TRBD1	TGTGCCACCAGCAGAGAGGGGACAGCCGACTATGGCTACACCTTC	CATSREGTADYGYTF
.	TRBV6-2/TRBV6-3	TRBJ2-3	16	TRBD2	TGTGCCAGCAGTTACGGGCTAGCGGTTCCTGTGGATACGCAGTATTTT	CASSYGLAVPVDTQYF
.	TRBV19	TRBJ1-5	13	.	TGTGCCAGTACCCCAGGGTCGGGCCAGCCCCAGCATTTT	CASTPGSGQPQHF
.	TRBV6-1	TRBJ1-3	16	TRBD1	TGTGCCAGCAGTGCCACAGGGGCCCGCTCTGGAAACACCATATATTTT	CASSATGARSGNTIYF
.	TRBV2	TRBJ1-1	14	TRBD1	TGTGCCAGCAGCCGGGACAGCAGGAACACTGAAGCTTTCTTT	CASSRDSRNTEAFF
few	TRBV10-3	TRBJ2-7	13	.	TGTGCCATCAGTGACCCCGGAGGGAACGAGCAGTACTTC	CAISDPGGNEQYF
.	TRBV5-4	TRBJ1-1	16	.	TGTGCCAGCAGCTTGGTTGCAGGGGCGGTGGACACTGAAGCTTTCTTT	CASSLVAGAVDTEAFF
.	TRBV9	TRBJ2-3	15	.	TGTGCCAGCAGCGTAGCCCAGACTAGCACAGATACGCAGTATTTT	CASSVAQTSTDTQYF
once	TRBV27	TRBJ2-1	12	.	TGTGCCAGCGGAGACTACGGGGGTGAGCAGTTCTTC	CASGDYGGEQFF